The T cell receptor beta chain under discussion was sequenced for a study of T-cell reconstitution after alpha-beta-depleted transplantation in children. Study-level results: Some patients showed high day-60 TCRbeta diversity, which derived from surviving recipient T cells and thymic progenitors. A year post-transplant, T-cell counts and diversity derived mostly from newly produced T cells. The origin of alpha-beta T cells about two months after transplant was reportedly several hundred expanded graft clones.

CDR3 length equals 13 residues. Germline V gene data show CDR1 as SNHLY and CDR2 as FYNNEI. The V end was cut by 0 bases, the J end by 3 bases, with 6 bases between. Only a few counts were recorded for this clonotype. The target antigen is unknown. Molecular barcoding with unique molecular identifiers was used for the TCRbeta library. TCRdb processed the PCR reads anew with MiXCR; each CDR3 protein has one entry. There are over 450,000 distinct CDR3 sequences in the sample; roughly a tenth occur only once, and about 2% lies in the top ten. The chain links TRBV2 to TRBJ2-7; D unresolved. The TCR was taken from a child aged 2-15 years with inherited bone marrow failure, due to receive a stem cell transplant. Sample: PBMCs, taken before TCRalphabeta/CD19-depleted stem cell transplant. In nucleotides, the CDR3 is TGTGCCAGCAGTGAAGCGGCCAGCTACGAGCAGTACTTC. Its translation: CASSEAASYEQYF.